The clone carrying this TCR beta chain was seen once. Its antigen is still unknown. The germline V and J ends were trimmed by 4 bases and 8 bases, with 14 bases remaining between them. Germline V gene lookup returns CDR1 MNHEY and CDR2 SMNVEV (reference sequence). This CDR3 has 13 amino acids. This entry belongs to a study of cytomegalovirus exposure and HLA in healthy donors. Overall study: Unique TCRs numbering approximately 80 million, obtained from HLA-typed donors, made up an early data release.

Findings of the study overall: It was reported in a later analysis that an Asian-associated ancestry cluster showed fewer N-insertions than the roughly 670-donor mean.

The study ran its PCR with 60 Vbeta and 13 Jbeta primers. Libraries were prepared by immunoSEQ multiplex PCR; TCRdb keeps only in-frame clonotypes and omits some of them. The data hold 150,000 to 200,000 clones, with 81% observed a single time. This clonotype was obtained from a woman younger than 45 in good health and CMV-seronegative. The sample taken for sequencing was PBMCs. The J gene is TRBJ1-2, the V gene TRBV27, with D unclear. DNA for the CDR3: TGTGCCAGCAGTTCCTCTGTTCTTCAGGGCTACACCTTC. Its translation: CASSSSVLQGYTF.